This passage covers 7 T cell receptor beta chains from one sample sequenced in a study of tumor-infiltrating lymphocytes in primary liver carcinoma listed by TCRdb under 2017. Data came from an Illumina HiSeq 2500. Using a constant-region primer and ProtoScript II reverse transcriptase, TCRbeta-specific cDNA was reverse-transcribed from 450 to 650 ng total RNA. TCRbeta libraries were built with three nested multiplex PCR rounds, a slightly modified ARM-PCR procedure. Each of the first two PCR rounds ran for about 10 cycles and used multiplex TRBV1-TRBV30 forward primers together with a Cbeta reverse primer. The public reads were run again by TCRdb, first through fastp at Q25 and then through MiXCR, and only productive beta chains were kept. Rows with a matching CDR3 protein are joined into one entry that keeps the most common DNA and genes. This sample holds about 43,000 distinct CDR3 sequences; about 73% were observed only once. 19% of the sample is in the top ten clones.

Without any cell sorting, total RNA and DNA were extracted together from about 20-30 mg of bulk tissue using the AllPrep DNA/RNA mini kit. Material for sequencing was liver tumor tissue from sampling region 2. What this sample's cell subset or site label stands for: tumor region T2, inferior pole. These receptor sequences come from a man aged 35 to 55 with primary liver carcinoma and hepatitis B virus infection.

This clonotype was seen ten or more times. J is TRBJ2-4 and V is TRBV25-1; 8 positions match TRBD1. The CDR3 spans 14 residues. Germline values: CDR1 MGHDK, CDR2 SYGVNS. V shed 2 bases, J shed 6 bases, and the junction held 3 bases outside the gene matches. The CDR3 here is CASSEGQGTNIQYF. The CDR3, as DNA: TGTGCCAGCAGTGAAGGACAGGGAACAAACATTCAGTACTTC.

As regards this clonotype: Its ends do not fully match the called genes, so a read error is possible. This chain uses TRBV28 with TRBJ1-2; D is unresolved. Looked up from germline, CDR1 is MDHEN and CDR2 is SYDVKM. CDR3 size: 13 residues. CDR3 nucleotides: TGTGCCAGTGGGATTAGTGGCAGCTATTGCTACACCTTC. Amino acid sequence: CASGISGSYCYTF.

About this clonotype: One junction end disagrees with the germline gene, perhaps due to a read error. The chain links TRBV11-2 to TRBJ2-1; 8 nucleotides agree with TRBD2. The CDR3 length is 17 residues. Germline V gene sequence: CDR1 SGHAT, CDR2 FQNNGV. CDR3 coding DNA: TGTGCCGGCAGCTTAGATAGGGGCGGGGGGTTCTACAATGAGCAATTCTTC. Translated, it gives CAGSLDRGGGFYNEQFF.

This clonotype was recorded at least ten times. The CDR3 region has the DNA TGTGCCAGCAGCCAATCTGTCGGCAGCCCGAACACTGAAGCTTTCTTT. Its protein is CASSQSVGSPNTEAFF. The chain joins TRBV16 to TRBJ1-1; D not certain. Germline-derived CDR1 and CDR2 are KGHSY and FQNENV. The CDR3 spans 16 residues. V shed 0 bases and J shed 1 base, with 12 bases lying between them. The full variable domain, its missing parts supplied by reference TRBV16 and TRBJ1-1, is GEEVAQTPKHLVRGEGQKAKLYCAPIKGHSYVFWYQQVLKNEFKFLISFQNENVFDETGMPKERFSAKCLPNSPCSLEIQATKLEDSAVYFCASSQSVGSPNTEAFFGQGTRLTVV.

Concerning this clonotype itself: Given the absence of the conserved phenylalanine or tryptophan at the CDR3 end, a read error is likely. CDR3 nucleotides: TGTGCCAGCAACCCAGAGGGGACAGGCACAGATACACAGTATCTT. This encodes CASNPEGTGTDTQYL. The chain joins TRBV11-1 to TRBJ2-3; 8 nucleotides match TRBD1. CDR1 and CDR2 from the germline V gene are SGHAT and FQDESV (reference sequence). The CDR3 length is 15 residues.

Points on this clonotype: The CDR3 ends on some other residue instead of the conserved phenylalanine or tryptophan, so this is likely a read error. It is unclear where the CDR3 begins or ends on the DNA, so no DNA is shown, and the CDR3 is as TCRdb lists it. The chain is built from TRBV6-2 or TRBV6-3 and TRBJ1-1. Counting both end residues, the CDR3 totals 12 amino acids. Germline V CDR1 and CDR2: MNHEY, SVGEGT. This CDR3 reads CASSRRPDWASS.

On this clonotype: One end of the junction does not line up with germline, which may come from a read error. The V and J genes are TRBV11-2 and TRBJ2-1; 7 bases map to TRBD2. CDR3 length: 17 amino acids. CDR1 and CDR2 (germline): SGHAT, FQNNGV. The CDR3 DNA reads TGTACCAGCGGCTTAGATAGGGACGGGAGGTTCTACAATGAGCAGTTCTTC. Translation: CTSGLDRDGRFYNEQFF.